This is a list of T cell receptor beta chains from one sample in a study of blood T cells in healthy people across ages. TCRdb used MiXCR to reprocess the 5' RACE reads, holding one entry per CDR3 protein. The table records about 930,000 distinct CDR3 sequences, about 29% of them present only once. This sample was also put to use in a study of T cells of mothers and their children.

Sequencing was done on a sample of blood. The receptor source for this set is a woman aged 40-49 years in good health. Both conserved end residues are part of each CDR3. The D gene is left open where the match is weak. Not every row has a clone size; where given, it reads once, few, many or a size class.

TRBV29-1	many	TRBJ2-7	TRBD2	TGCAGCGTTGGAGCGGGGGGTCTTGACGAGCAGTACTTC	CSVGAGGLDEQYF
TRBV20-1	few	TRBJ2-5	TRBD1	TGCAGTGCTTTAGGCCGGGACAGGGGATTAGGGGAGACCCAGTACTTC	CSALGRDRGLGETQYF
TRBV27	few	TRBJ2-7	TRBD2	TGTGCCAGCAGTTTCGGCATTGTGGGGACTAGTATAAGTTCCTACGAGCAGTACTTC	CASSFGIVGTSISSYEQYF
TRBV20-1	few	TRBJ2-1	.	TGCAGTGCTAGAGTCTACGGGAACTACAATGAGCAGTTCTTC	CSARVYGNYNEQFF
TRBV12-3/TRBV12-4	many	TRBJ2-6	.	TGTGCCAGCAGTTTAGGGATCTCTGGGGCCAACGTCCTGACTTTC	CASSLGISGANVLTF
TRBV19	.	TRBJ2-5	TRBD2	TGTGCCAGTAACGAGCGGGGGGCTTGGGAGACCCAGTACTTC	CASNERGAWETQYF
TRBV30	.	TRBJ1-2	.	TGTGCCTGGACCCCGGGTCCCTATGGCTACACCTTC	CAWTPGPYGYTF
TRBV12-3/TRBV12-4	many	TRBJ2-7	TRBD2	TGTGCCAGCAGTTTAGCGGGGTCGGGACTAGTCTTCCCCAACGAGCAGTACTTC	CASSLAGSGLVFPNEQYF
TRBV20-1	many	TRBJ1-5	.	TGCAGTGCTCCGGGCGGTCGAGGGACGAATCAGCCCCAGCATTTT	CSAPGGRGTNQPQHF
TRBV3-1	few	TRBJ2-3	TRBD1	TGTGCCAGCAGCCAAGACTTGAGGGACAGCCTCACAGATACGCAGTATTTT	CASSQDLRDSLTDTQYF
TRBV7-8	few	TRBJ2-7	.	TGTGCCAGCAGCTTATCTTCTAGCGCCTACGAGCAGTACTTC	CASSLSSSAYEQYF
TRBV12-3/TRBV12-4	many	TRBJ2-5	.	TGTGCCAGCAGTTCCCTGGACTCCCAAGAGACCCAGTACTTC	CASSSLDSQETQYF
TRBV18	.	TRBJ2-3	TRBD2	TGCGCCAGTCTTACTCGGACTAGCGGGACCGATACGCAGTATTTT	CASLTRTSGTDTQYF
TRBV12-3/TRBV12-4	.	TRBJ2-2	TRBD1	TGTGCCAGCAGCCTCGGACAGGGATCGTACACCGGGGAGCTGTTTTTT	CASSLGQGSYTGELFF
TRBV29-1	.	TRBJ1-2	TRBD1	TGCAGCGTTCGGACAGGGGCCTATGGCTACACCTTC	CSVRTGAYGYTF
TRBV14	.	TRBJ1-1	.	TGTGCCAGCAGTCAAAGGGGACGGTTGAACACTGAGGCTTTCTTT	CASSQRGRLNTEAFF
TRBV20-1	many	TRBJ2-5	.	TGCAGTGCTAGAGGGGGGGCAGCCCAAGAGACCCAGTACTTC	CSARGGAAQETQYF
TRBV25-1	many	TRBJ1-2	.	TGTGCCAGCAGTGATCAACAGGGTGGCTACACCTTC	CASSDQQGGYTF
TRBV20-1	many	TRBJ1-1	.	TGCAGTGCTAGACCGGGCACTGAAGCTTTCTTT	CSARPGTEAFF
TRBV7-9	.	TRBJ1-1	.	TGTGCCAGCAGCCACAGTTACGGAACAGGAGCTTTCTTT	CASSHSYGTGAFF
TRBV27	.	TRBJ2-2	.	TGTGCCAGCACCTCCCGTGGCCGCCCCAGCGGGGAGCTGTTTTTT	CASTSRGRPSGELFF
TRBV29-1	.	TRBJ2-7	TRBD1	TGCAGCGTTATCCCACAGCGACAGGGGTACGAGCAGTACTTC	CSVIPQRQGYEQYF
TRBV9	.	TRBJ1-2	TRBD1	TGTGCCAGCAGCGCTGGACAGGGAAGGGCCTATGGCTACACCTTC	CASSAGQGRAYGYTF
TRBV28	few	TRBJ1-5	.	TGTGCCAGCACCATACAGAATAGCAATCAGCCCCAGCATTTT	CASTIQNSNQPQHF
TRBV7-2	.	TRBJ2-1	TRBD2	TGTGCCAGCAGCTTATTTTTAGCGGGGGGGCCAATCTACAATGAGCAGTTCTTC	CASSLFLAGGPIYNEQFF
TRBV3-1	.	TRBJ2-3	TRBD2	TGTGCCAGCAGCCCAGGGGCTAGCGGGGGGTCAGATACGCAGTATTTT	CASSPGASGGSDTQYF
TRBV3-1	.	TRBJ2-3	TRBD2	TGTGCCAGCAGCTTGACTAGCGGGGGGGTCCTCGCCCCCGAGAGTACGCAGTATTTT	CASSLTSGGVLAPESTQYF
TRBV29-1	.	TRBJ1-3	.	TGCAGCGTTGAAGCAACAGGTATCGCTGGAAACACCATATATTTT	CSVEATGIAGNTIYF
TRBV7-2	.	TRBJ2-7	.	TGTGCCAGCAGCCCACCCCCTGGGGGCTACGAGCAGTACTTC	CASSPPPGGYEQYF
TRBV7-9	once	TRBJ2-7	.	TGTGCCGGCAGCTTACTGGGGGACGTGTGGGCGGGGGCCAACTACGAGCAGTACTTC	CAGSLLGDVWAGANYEQYF
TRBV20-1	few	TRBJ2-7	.	TGCAGTGCTAGAGTGGGGGGCGGCAACGAGCAGTACTTC	CSARVGGGNEQYF
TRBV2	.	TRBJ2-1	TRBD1	TGTGCCAGCAGGGGACAGGGGATTAGGTCCTACAATGAGCAGTTCTTC	CASRGQGIRSYNEQFF
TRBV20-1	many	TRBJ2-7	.	TGCAGTGCTAGAGCGGTTGGGGTTAATCGTAAACGCTACGAGCAGTACTTC	CSARAVGVNRKRYEQYF
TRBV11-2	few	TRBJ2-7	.	TGTGCCAGCGGATCGACGCGGGACATACTCTACGAGCAGTACTTC	CASGSTRDILYEQYF
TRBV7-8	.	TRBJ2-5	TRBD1	TGTGCCAGCAGTACAGGGGCAGAGACCCAGTACTTC	CASSTGAETQYF
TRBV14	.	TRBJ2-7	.	TGTGCCAGCAGCCAAGGTGGCAGGGGACCCTACGAGCAGTACTTC	CASSQGGRGPYEQYF
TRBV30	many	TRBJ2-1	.	TGTGCCTGGAGTGGCCTTTACAATGAGCAGTTCTTC	CAWSGLYNEQFF
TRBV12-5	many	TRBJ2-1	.	TGTGCTAGTGGTTTGGGACAGGAGTCCAATGAGCAGTTCTTC	CASGLGQESNEQFF
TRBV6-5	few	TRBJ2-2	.	TGTGCCAGCAGTTACTCCTTTGGGGCGTCCGGGGAGCTGTTTTTT	CASSYSFGASGELFF
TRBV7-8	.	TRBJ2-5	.	TGTGCCAGCAGCTTAGATTCCTCCGAGGCCCAGTACTTC	CASSLDSSEAQYF
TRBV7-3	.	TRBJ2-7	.	TGTGCCAGCAGCTTAACCGGCGTCAGATCCTACGAGCAGTACTTC	CASSLTGVRSYEQYF
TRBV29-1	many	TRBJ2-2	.	TGCAGCGTTGGGACAGTGGCCGGGGAGCTGTTTTTT	CSVGTVAGELFF
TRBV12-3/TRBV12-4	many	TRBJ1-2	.	TGTGCCAGCAGTTTAACTACAGGGAACTCTGGCTACACCTTC	CASSLTTGNSGYTF
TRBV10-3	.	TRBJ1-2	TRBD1	TGTGCCATCCGACAGGGGCGGGACTATGGCTACACCTTC	CAIRQGRDYGYTF
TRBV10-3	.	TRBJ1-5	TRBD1	TGTGCCATCAGTGAGCAGGGGGACGGCAATCAGCCCCAGCATTTT	CAISEQGDGNQPQHF
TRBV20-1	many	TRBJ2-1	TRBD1	TGCAGTGCGCCAACCGGGACAGGGGCTATCAGCTCCTACAATGAGCAGTTCTTC	CSAPTGTGAISSYNEQFF
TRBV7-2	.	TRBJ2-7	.	TGTGCCAGCAGCCTAGGGCCCCCGTACTCAAGCTCCTACGAGCAGTACTTC	CASSLGPPYSSSYEQYF
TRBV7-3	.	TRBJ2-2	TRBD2	TGTGCCAGCAGTTCACGGGGGGGCCGGAACACCGGGGAGCTGTTTTTT	CASSSRGGRNTGELFF